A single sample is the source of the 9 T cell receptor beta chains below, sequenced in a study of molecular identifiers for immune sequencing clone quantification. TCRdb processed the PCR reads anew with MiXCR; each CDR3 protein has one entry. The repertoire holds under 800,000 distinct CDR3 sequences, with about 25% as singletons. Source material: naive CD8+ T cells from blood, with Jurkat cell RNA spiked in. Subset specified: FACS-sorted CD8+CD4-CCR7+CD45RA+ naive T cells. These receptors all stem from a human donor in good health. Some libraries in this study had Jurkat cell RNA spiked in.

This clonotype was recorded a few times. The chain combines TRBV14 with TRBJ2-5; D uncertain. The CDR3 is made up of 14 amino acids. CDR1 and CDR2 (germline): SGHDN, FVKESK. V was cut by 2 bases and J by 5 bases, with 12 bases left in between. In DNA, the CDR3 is TGTGCCAGCAGCCAATGGTATCCGGGCGAGACCCAGTACTTC. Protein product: CASSQWYPGETQYF. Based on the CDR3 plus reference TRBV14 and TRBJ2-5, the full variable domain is EAGVTQFPSHSVIEKGQTVTLRCDPISGHDNLYWYRRVMGKEIKFLLHFVKESKQDESGMPNNRFLAERTGGTYSTLKVQPAELEDSGVYFCASSQWYPGETQYFGPGTRLLVL.

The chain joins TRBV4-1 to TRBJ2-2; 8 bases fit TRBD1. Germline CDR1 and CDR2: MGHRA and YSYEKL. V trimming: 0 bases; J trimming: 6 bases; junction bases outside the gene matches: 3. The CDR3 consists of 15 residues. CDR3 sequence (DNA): TGCGCCAGCAGCCAAGAAGCAGGGGGCCCCGGGGAGCTGTTTTTT. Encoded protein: CASSQEAGGPGELFF.

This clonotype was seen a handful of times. The CDR3 sequence is CASSHGTSGAYEQYF. The CDR3 nucleotides read TGTGCCAGTAGCCATGGGACTAGCGGCGCCTACGAGCAGTACTTC. The genes are TRBV19 and TRBJ2-7; TRBD2 aligns across 11 bases. The trim removed 6 bases at V and 2 bases at J, leaving 6 bases unmatched. This CDR3 comprises 15 residues. The germline gives CDR1 LNHDA, CDR2 SQIVND (reference sequence).

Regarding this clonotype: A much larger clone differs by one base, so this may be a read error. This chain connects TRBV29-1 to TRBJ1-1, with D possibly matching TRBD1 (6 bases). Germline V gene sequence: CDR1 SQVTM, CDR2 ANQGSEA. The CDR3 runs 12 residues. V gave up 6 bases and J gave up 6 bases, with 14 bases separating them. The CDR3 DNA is TGCAGCGTGCAGGGGATGGTCGCTGAAGCTTTCTTT. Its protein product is CSVQGMVAEAFF.

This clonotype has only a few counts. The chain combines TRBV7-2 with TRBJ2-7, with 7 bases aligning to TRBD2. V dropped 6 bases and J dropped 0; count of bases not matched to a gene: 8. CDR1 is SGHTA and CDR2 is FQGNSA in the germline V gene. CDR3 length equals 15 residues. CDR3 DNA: TGTGCCAGCAGGGCGACTAGCTTTAGCTCCTACGAGCAGTACTTC. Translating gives CASRATSFSSYEQYF.

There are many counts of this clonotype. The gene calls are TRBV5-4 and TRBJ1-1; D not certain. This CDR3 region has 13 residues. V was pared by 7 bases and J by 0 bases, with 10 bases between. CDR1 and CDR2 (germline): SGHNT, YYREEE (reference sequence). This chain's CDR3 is CASSRFLNTEAFF. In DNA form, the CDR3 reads TGTGCCAGCTCGAGGTTTCTGAACACTGAAGCTTTCTTT.

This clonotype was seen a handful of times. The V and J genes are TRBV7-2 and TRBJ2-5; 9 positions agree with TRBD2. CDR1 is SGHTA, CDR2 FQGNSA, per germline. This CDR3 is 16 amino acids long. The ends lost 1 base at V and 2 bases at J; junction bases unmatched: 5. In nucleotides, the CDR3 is TGTGCCAGCAGCTTAGGGGCGGGGGGGCTTCAAGAGACCCAGTACTTC. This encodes CASSLGAGGLQETQYF.

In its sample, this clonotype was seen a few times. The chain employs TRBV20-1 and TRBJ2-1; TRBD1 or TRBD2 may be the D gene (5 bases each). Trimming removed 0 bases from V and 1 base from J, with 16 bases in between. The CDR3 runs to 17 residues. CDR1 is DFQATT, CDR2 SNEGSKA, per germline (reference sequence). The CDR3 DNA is TGCAGTGCTAGAGATCTCCAAACTAGGGGTTCCTACAATGAGCAGTTCTTC. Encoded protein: CSARDLQTRGSYNEQFF.

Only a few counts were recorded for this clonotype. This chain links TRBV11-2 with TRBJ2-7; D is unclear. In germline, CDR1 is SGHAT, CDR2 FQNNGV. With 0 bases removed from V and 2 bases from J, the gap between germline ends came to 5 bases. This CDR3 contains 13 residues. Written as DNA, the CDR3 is TGTGCCAGCAGCTTAGACCCGGCCTACGAGCAGTACTTC. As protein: CASSLDPAYEQYF. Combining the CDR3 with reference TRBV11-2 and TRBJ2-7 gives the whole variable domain EAGVAQSPRYKIIEKRQSVAFWCNPISGHATLYWYQQILGQGPKLLIQFQNNGVVDDSQLPKDRFSAERLKGVDSTLKIQPAKLEDSAVYLCASSLDPAYEQYFGPGTRLTVT.